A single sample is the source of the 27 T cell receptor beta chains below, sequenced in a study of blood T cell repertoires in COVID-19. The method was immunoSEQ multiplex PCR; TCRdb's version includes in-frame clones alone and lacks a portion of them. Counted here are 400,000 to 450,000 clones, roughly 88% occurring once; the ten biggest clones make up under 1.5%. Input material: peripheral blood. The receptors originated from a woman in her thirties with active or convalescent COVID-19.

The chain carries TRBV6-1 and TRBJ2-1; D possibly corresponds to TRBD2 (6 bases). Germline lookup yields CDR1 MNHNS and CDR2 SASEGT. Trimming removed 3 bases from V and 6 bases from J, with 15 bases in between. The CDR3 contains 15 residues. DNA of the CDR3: TGTGCCAGCAGTGACGATGGCGGGGTTCTCAATGAGCAGTTCTTC. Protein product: CASSDDGGVLNEQFF.

The DNA for the CDR3 is TGTGCCAGCAGCGTTCTAGCGGGCTCTAGCACAGATACGCAGTATTTT. Translated, it gives CASSVLAGSSTDTQYF. The chain uses TRBV9 and TRBJ2-3; 8 bases fit TRBD2. In germline, CDR1 is SGDLS, CDR2 YYNGEE. The J segment lost 0 bases and the V segment lost 2 bases, leaving 5 bases of the junction unmatched. The CDR3 covers 16 residues.

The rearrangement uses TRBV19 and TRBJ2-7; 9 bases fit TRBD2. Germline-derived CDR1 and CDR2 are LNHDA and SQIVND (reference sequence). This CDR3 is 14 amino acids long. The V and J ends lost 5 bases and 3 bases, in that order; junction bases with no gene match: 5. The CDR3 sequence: CASSRAGGSYEQYF. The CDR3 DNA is TGTGCCAGTAGTCGAGCGGGAGGCAGCTACGAGCAGTACTTC.

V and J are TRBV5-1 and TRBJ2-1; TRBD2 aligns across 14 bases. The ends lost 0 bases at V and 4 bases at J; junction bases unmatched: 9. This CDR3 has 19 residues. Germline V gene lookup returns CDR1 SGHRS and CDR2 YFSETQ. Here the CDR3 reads CASSLGTSGGTLSYNEQFF. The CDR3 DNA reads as TGCGCCAGCAGCTTGGGGACTAGCGGGGGGACCTTATCGTACAATGAGCAGTTCTTC.

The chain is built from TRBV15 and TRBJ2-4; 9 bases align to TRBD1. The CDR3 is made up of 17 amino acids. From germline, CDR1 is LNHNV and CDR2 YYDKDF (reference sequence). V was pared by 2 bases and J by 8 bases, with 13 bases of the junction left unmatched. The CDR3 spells CATSRPPSPGTGYIQYF. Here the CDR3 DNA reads TGTGCCACCAGCAGACCCCCTAGCCCCGGGACAGGGTACATTCAGTACTTC.

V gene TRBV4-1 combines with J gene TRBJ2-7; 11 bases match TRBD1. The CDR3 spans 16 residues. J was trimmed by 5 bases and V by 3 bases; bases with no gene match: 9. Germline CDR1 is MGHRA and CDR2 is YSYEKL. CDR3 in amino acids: CASSHPGTGGINEQYF. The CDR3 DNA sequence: TGCGCCAGCAGCCACCCTGGGACAGGGGGAATCAACGAGCAGTACTTC.

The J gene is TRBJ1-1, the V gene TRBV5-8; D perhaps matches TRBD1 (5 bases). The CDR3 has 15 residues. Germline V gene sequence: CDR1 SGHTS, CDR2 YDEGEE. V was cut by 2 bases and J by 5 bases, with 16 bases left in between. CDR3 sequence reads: CASSFFGGKGTEAFF. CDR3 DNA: TGTGCCAGCAGCTTTTTCGGGGGTAAGGGGACTGAAGCTTTCTTT. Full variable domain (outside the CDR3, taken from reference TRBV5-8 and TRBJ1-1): EAGVTQSPTHLIKTRGQQATLRCSPISGHTSVYWYQQALGLGLQFLLWYDEGEERNRGNFPPRFSGRQFPNYSSELNVNALELEDSALYLCASSFFGGKGTEAFFGQGTRLTVV.

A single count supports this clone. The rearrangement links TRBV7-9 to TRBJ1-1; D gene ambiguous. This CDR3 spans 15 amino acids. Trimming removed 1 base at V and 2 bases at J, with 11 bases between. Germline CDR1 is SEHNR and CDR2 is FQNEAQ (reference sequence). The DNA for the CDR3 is TGTGCCAGCAGCTTAGACCTGGCGGGAAACACTGAAGCTTTCTTT. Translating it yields CASSLDLAGNTEAFF.

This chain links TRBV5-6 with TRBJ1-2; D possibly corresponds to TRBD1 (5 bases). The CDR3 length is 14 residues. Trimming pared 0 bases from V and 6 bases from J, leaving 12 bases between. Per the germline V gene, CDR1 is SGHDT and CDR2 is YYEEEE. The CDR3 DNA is TGTGCCAGCAGCTTGGTGTCAGGGAGGAATGGCTACACCTTC. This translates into CASSLVSGRNGYTF.

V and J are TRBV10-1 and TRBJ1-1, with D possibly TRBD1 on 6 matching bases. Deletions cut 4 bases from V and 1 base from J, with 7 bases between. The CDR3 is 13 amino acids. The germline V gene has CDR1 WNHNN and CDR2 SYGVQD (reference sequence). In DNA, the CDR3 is TGCGCCAGCAGTGTGACAGGGAACACTGAAGCTTTCTTT. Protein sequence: CASSVTGNTEAFF.

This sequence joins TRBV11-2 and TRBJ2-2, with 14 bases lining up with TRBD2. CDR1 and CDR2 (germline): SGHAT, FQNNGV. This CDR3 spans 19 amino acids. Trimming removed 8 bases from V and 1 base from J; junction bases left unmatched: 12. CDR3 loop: CASGATSGRAEGNTGELFF. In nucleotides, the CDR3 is TGTGCCAGCGGGGCGACTAGCGGGAGGGCCGAAGGGAACACCGGGGAGCTGTTTTTT.

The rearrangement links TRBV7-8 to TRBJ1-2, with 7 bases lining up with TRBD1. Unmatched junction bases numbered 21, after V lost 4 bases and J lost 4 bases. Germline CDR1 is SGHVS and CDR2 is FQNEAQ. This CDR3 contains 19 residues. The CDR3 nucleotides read TGTGCCAGCAGCTCAGAAATAGGACAGGCTTCGTTTAAGGTCTATGGCTACACCTTC. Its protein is CASSSEIGQASFKVYGYTF.

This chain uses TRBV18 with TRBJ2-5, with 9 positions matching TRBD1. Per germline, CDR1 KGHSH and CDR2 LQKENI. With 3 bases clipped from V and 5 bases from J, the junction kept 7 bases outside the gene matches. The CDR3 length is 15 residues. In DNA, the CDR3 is TGTGCCAGCTCACCTCCCGGGACAGGGATTGAGACCCAGTACTTC. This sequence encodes CASSPPGTGIETQYF.

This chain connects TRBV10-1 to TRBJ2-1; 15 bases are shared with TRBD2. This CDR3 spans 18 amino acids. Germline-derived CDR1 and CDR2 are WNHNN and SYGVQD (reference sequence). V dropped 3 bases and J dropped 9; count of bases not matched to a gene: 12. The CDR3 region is CASSDQGLAGGRNLEQFF. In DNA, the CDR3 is TGCGCCAGCAGTGACCAAGGACTAGCGGGGGGGCGTAATCTTGAGCAGTTCTTC.

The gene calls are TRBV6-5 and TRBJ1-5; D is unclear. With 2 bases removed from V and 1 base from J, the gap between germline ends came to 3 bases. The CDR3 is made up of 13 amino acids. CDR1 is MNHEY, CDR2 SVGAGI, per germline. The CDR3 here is CASSYRSNQPQHF. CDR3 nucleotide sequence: TGTGCCAGCAGTTACCGGAGCAATCAGCCCCAGCATTTT.

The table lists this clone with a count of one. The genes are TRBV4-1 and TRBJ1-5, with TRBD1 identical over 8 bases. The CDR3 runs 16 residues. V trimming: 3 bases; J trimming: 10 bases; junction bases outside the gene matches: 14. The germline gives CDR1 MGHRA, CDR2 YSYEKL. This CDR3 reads CASSHPDRGIVKPQHF. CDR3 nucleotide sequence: TGCGCCAGCAGCCACCCCGACAGGGGAATTGTGAAACCCCAGCATTTT.

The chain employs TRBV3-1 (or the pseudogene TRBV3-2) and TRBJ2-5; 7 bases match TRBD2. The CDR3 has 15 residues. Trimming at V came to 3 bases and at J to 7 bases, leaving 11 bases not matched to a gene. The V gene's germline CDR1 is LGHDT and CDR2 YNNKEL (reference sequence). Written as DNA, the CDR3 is TGTGCCAGCAGCCAGACAGCGGGGTGGTCGGGGACCCAGTACTTC. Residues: CASSQTAGWSGTQYF.

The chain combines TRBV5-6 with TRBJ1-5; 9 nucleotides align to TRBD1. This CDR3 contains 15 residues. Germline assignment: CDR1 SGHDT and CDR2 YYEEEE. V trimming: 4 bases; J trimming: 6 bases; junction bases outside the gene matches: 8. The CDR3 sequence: CASSRQGVDGQPQHF. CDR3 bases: TGTGCCAGCAGCCGACAGGGGGTAGATGGTCAGCCCCAGCATTTT. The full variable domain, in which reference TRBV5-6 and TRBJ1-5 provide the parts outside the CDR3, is DAGVTQSPTHLIKTRGQQVTLRCSPKSGHDTVSWYQQALGQGPQFIFQYYEEEERQRGNFPDRFSGHQFPNYSSELNVNALLLGDSALYLCASSRQGVDGQPQHFGDGTRLSIL.

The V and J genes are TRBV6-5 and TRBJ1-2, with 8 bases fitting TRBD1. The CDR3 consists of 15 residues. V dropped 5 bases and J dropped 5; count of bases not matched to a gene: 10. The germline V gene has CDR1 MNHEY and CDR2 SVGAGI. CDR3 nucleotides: TGTGCCAGCAGTAAGAGCCGACAGGGGTTATATGGCTACACCTTC. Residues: CASSKSRQGLYGYTF.

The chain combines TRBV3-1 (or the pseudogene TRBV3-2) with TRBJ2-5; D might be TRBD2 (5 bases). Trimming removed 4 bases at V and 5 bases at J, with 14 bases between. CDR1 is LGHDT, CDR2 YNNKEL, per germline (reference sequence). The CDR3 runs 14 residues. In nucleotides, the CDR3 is TGTGCCAGCAGCCTAAGGTCCCGAGGGGAGACCCAGTACTTC. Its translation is CASSLRSRGETQYF.

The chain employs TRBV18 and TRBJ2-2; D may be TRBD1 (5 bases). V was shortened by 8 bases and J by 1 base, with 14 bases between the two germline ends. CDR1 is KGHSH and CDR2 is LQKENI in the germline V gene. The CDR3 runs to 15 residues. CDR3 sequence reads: CASANSGLNTGELFF. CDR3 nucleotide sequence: TGTGCCAGCGCGAACTCAGGGCTGAACACCGGGGAGCTGTTTTTT.

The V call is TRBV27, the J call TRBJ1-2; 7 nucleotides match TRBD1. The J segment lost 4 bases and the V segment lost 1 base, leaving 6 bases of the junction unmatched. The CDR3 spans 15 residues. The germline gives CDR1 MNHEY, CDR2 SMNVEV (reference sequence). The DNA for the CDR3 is TGTGCCAGCAGTTTATTGGAGGGGGCGACCTATGGCTACACCTTC. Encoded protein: CASSLLEGATYGYTF.

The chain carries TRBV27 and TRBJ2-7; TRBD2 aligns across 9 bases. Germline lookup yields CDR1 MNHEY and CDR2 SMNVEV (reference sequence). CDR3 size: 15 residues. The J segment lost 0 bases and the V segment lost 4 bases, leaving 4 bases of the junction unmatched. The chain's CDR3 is CASSSSGASSYEQYF. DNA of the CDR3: TGTGCCAGCAGTTCTAGCGGGGCTAGCTCCTACGAGCAGTACTTC.

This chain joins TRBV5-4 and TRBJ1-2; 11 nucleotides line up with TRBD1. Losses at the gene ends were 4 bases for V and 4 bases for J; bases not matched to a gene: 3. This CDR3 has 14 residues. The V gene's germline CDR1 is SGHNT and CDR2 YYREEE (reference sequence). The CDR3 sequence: CASSPGTGGYGYTF. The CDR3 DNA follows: TGTGCCAGCAGCCCAGGGACAGGGGGCTATGGCTACACCTTC.

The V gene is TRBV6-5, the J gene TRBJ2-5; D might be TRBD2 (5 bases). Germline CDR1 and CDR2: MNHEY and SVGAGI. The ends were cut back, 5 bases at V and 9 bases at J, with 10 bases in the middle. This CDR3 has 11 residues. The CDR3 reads CASSTEEAQYF. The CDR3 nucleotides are TGTGCCAGCAGTACCGAGGAGGCCCAGTACTTC.

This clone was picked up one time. This CDR3 reads CSVEGLAGRDEQYF. In DNA form, the CDR3 reads TGCAGCGTTGAAGGGCTGGCGGGGCGCGACGAGCAGTACTTC. The J gene is TRBJ2-7, the V gene TRBV29-1; D is possibly TRBD2 (6 bases). From germline, CDR1 is SQVTM and CDR2 ANQGSEA. Trimming left V 1 base short and J 5 bases short, with 15 bases between. This CDR3 spans 14 amino acids.

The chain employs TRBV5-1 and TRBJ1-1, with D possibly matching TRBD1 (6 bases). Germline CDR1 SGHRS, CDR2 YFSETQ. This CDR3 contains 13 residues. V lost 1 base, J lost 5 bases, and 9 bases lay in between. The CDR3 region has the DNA TGCGCCAGCAGCTTGCAACAGGGAACTGAAGCTTTCTTT. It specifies CASSLQQGTEAFF.